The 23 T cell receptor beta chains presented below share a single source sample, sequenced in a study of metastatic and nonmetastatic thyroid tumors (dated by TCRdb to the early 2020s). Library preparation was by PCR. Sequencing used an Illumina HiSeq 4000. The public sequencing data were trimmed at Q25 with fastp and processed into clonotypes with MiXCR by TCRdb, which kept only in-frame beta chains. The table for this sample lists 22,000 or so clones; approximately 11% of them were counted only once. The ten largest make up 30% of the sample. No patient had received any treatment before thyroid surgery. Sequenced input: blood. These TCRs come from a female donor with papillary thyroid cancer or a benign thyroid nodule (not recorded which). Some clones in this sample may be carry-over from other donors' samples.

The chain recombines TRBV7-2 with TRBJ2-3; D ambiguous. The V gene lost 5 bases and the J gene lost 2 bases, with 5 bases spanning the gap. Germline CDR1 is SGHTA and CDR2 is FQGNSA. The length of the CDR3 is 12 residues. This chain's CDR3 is CASSTYTDTQYF. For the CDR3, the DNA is TGTGCCAGCAGCACGTACACAGATACGCAGTATTTT.

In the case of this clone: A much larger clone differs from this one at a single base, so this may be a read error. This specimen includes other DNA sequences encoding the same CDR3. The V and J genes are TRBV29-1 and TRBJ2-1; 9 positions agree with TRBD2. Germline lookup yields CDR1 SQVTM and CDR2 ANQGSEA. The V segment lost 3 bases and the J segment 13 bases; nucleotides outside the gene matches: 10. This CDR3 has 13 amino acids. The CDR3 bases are TGCAGCGTTGAGGGAAATAGCGGGAGCCCTCAGTTCTTC. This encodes CSVEGNSGSPQFF.

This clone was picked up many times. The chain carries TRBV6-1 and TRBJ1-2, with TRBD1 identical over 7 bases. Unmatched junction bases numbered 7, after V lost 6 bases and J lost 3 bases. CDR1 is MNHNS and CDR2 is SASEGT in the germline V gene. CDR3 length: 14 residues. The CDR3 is CASSRDRHYYGYTF. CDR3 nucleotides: TGTGCCAGCAGCCGGGACAGACACTACTATGGCTACACCTTC.

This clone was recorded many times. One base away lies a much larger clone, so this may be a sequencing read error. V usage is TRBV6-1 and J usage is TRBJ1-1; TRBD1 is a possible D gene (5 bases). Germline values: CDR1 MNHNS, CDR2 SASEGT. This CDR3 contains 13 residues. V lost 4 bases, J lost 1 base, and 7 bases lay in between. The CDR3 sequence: CASSGDRNTEAFF. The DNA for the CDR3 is TGTGCCAGCAGTGGCGACAGGAACACTGAAGCTTTCTTT.

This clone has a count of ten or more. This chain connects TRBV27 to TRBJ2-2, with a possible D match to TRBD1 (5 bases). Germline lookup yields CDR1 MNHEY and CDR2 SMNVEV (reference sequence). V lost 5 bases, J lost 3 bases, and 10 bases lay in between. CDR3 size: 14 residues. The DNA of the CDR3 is TGTGCCAGCAGTGGCCAGGGCGACACCGGGGAGCTGTTTTTT. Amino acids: CASSGQGDTGELFF.

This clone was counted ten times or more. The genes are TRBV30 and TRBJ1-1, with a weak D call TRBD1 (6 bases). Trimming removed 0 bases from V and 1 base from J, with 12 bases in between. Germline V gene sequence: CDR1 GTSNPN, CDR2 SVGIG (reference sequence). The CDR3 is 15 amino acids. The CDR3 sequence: CAWSVWGATNTEAFF. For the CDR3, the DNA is TGTGCCTGGAGTGTATGGGGGGCGACGAACACTGAAGCTTTCTTT. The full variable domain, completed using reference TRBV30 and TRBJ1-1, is SQTIHQWPATLVQPVGSPLSLECTVEGTSNPNLYWYRQAAGRGLQLLFYSVGIGQISSEVPQNLSASRPQDRQFILSSKKLLLSDSGFYLCAWSVWGATNTEAFFGQGTRLTVV.

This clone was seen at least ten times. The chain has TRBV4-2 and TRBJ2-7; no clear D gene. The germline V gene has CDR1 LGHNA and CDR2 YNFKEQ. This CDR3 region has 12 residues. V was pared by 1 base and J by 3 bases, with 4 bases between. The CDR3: CASSQANYEQYF. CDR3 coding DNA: TGTGCCAGCAGCCAAGCTAACTACGAGCAGTACTTC.

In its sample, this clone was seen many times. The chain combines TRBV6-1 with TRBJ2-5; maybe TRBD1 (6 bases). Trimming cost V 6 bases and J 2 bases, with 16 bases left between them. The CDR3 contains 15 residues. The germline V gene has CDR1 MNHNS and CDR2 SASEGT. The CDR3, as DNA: TGTGCCAGCAGCCTATTCGGCAGGGGACAAGAGACCCAGTACTTC. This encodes CASSLFGRGQETQYF.

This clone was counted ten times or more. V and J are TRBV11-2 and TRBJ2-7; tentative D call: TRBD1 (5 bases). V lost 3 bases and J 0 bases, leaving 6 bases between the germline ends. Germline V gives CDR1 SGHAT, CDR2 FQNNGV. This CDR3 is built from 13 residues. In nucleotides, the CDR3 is TGTGCCAGCAGCTTGACAGTCTCCTACGAGCAGTACTTC. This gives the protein CASSLTVSYEQYF.

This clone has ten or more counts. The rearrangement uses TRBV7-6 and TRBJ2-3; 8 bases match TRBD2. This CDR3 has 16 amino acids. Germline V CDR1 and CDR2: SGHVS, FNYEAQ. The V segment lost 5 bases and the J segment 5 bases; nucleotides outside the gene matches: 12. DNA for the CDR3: TGTGCCAGCAGCGCCCAACCGGGACTAGTTAAAGATACGCAGTATTTT. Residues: CASSAQPGLVKDTQYF. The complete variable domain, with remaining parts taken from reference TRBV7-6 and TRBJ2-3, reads GAGVSQSPRYKVTKRGQDVALRCDPISGHVSLYWYRQALGQGPEFLTYFNYEAQQDKSGLPNDRFSAERPEGSISTLTIQRTEQRDSAMYRCASSAQPGLVKDTQYFGPGTRLTVL.

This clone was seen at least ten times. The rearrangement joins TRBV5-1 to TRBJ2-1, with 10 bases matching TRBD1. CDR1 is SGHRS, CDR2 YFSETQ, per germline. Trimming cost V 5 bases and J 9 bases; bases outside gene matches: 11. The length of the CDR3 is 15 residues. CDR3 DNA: TGCGCCAGCAGTCCCGGGACAGGGGAGGGTCGTGAGCAGTTCTTC. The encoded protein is CASSPGTGEGREQFF.

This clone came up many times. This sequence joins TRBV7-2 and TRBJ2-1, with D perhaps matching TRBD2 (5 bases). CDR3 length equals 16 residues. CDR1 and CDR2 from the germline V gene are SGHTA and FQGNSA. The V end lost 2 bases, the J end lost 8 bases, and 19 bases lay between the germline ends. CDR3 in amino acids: CASSLFAPGNGYEQFF. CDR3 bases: TGTGCCAGCAGCTTATTCGCACCGGGAAATGGATATGAGCAGTTCTTC.

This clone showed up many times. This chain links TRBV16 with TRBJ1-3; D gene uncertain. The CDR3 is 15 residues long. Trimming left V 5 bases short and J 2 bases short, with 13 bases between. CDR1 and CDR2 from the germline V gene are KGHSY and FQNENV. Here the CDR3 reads CASSSQNNAGNTIYF. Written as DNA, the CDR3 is TGTGCCAGCAGCTCCCAGAACAACGCTGGAAACACCATATATTTT.

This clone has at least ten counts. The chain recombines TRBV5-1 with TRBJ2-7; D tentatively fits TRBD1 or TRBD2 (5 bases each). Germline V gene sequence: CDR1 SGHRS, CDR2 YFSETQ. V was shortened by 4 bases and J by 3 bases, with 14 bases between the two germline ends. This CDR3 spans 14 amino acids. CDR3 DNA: TGCGCCAGCAGCCCGGCCGGGGCCTACTACGAGCAGTACTTC. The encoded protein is CASSPAGAYYEQYF. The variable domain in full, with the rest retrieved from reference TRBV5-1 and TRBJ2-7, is KAGVTQTPRYLIKTRGQQVTLSCSPISGHRSVSWYQQTPGQGLQFLFEYFSETQRNKGNFPGRFSGRQFSNSRSEMNVSTLELGDSALYLCASSPAGAYYEQYFGPGTRLTVT.

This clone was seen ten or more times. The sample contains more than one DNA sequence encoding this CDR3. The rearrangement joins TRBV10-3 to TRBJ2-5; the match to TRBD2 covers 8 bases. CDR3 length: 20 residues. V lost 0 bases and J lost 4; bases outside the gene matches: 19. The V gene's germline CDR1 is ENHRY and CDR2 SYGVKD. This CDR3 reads CAISESGVAGLTLPRETQYF. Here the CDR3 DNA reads TGTGCCATCAGTGAGTCAGGAGTAGCGGGGTTGACGCTTCCGAGAGAGACCCAGTACTTC.

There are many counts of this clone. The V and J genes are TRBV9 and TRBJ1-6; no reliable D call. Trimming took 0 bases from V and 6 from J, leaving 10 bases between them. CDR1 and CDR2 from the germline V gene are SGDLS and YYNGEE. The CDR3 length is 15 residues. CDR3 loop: CASSVGLGGNSPLHF. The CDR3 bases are TGTGCCAGCAGCGTAGGCTTAGGTGGTAATTCACCCCTCCACTTT.

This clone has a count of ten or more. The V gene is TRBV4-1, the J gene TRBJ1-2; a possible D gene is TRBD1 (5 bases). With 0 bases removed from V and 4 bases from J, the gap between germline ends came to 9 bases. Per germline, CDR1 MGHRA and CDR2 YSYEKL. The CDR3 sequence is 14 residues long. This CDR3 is CASSQDQGPYGYTF. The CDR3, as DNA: TGCGCCAGCAGCCAAGATCAGGGCCCCTATGGCTACACCTTC.

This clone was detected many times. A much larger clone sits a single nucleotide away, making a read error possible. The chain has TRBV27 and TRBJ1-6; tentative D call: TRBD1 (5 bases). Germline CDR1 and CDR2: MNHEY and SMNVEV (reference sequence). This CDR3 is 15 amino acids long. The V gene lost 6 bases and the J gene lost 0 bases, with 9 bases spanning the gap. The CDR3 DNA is TGTGCCAGCAGCAAGGGGAGCTCCTATAATTCACCCCTCCACTTT. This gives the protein CASSKGSSYNSPLHF.

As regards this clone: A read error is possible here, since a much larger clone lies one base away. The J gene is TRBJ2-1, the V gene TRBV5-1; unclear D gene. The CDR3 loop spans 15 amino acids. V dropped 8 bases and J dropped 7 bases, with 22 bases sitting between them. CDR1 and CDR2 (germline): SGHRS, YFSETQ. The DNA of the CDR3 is TGCGCCAGTTCGCAGGCGACCCCTACGTATAATGAGCAGTTCTTC. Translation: CASSQATPTYNEQFF.

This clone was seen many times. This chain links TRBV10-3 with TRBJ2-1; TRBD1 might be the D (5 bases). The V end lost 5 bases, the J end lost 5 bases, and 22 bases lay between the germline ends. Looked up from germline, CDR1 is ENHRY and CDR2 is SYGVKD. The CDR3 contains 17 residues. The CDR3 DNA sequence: TGTGCCATCAGTCCCCAGCTGACAGAAAACACCCACAATGAGCAGTTCTTC. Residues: CAISPQLTENTHNEQFF.

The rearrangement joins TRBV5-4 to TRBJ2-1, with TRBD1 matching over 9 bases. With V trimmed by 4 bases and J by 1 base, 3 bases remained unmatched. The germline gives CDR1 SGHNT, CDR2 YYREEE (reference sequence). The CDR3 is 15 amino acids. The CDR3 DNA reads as TGTGCCAGCAGCGCGGGACAGGGATCCTACAATGAGCAGTTCTTC. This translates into CASSAGQGSYNEQFF.

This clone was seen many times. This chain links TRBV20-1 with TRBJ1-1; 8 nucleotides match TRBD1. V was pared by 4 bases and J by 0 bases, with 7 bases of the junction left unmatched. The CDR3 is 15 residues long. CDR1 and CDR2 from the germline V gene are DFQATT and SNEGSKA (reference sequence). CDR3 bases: TGCAGTGCTACTGGGACAGGAAGTATGAACACTGAAGCTTTCTTT. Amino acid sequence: CSATGTGSMNTEAFF.

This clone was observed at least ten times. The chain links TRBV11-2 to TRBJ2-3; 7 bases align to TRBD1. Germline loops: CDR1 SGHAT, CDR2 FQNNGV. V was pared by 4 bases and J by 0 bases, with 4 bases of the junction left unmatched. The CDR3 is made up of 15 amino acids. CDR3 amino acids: CASSSGGTSTDTQYF. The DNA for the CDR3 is TGTGCCAGCAGCTCAGGGGGAACTAGCACAGATACGCAGTATTTT. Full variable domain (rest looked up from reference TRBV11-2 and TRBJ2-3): EAGVAQSPRYKIIEKRQSVAFWCNPISGHATLYWYQQILGQGPKLLIQFQNNGVVDDSQLPKDRFSAERLKGVDSTLKIQPAKLEDSAVYLCASSSGGTSTDTQYFGPGTRLTVL.